The text below deals with one T cell receptor beta chain. Original methodology: The assay estimated nucleated cells by amplifying reference gene primers. Repertoires were generated with immunoSEQ multiplex PCR, while TCRdb's copy carries only in-frame clones and drops some. V, J and clone size reflect that table, while D and trimming were determined from the DNA. The table records some 190,000 clones, roughly 76% of them present only once. Seattle-derived patients entered the study during active infection and were followed longitudinally. This CDR3 has 13 amino acids. V was pared by 10 bases and J by 4 bases, with 14 bases between. CDR1 and CDR2 from the germline V gene are ENHRY and SYGVKD. This sample was taken from a study of blood T cell repertoires in COVID-19. Study-wide background: Collection of acute and convalescent COVID-19 samples took place in the United States, Italy and Spain. Sources were T cells, B-cell-depleted T cells, or PBMCs; the material itself was cDNA or gDNA.

The gene calls are TRBV10-3 and TRBJ1-5; D gene uncertain. The material sequenced was peripheral blood. The receptor's source is a woman aged 40 to 55 with COVID-19, enrolled during active disease. CDR3 residues: CATRTEVNQPQHF. The CDR3 DNA follows: TGTGCCACCCGGACGGAGGTTAATCAGCCCCAGCATTTT.